These 8 T cell receptor beta chains came from one sample sequenced in a study of blood T cells in healthy people across ages. A sample-barcoded 5' primer and a J-beta primer mix were used in a second PCR of about 6 to 12 cycles. TCRdb itself ran the 5' RACE reads through MiXCR, one entry per CDR3 protein. The repertoire includes more than 650,000 distinct CDR3 sequences, less than 70% of them detected once, and around 41% sits in the top ten. Sequencing used blood. The source of these receptors is a man older than 75 in good health.

This chain connects TRBV28 to TRBJ2-1; maybe TRBD1 (5 bases). V was trimmed by 3 bases and J by 3 bases, leaving 6 bases between them. Germline V CDR1 and CDR2: MDHEN, SYDVKM. The length of the CDR3 is 13 residues. CDR3 sequence (DNA): TGTGCCAGCAGTTTGACAGTCTACAATGAGCAGTTCTTC. This gives the protein CASSLTVYNEQFF.

The chain joins TRBV28 to TRBJ2-5; TRBD2 might be the D (6 bases). The J call may be incorrect, as the DNA end agrees better with TRBJ2-7. Germline CDR1 MDHEN, CDR2 SYDVKM. This CDR3 is 12 amino acids long. CDR3: CATGTYTYEQYF. The CDR3 DNA reads TGTGCGACCGGGACTTACACCTACGAGCAGTACTTC.

This clonotype is a singleton in its sample. V is TRBV7-6 and J is TRBJ2-4; D is possibly TRBD1 or TRBD2 (6 bases each). Looked up from germline, CDR1 is SGHVS and CDR2 is FNYEAQ. V dropped 5 bases and J dropped 13 bases, with 27 bases sitting between them. CDR3 size: 16 residues. Here the CDR3 reads CASSPKGGGIMGEQYF. CDR3 DNA: TGTGCCAGCAGCCCAAAGGGGGGCGGGATCATGGGGGAGCAGTACTTC. The full variable domain, rest sourced from reference TRBV7-6 and TRBJ2-4, is GAGVSQSPRYKVTKRGQDVALRCDPISGHVSLYWYRQALGQGPEFLTYFNYEAQQDKSGLPNDRFSAERPEGSISTLTIQRTEQRDSAMYRCASSPKGGGIMGEQYFGAGTRLSVL.

In its sample, this clonotype was seen once. Compared with germline, one end of the junction differs, possibly owing to a read error. The chain joins TRBV2 to TRBJ2-3; D possibly uses TRBD1 or TRBD2 (5 bases each). This CDR3 spans 15 amino acids. Germline V lookup: CDR1 SNHLY, CDR2 FYNNEI. In nucleotides, the CDR3 is TGTGCCAGCAGTGGAGGGACGCTTAGCACAGATGCGCAGTATTTT. It specifies CASSGGTLSTDAQYF.

This clonotype was recorded a few times. The CDR3, as DNA: TGCAGCGTTGAAGGGACAAAACTAGCAACCTCTTACAATGAGCAGTTCTTC. Its translation: CSVEGTKLATSYNEQFF. The chain carries TRBV29-1 and TRBJ2-1, with D perhaps TRBD2 (6 bases). V was clipped by 1 base and J by 4 bases, with 20 bases between them. Germline values: CDR1 SQVTM, CDR2 ANQGSEA. This CDR3 contains 17 residues.

This clonotype was seen a few times. Sequence at one end of the junction differs from germline and may be a read error. The chain combines TRBV2 with TRBJ2-3; 7 bases match TRBD2. The CDR3 extends over 15 amino acids. The germline gives CDR1 SNHLY, CDR2 FYNNEI. Written as DNA, the CDR3 is TGTACCAGCTCGAGAGTGGCGGGAGCGGCGGATACGCAGTATTTT. Its translation: CTSSRVAGAADTQYF.

V gene TRBV12-3 or TRBV12-4 combines with J gene TRBJ1-2; D is ambiguous. The CDR3 is 18 residues long. Trimming pared 2 bases from V and 1 base from J, leaving 20 bases between. Written as DNA, the CDR3 is TGTGCCAGCAGTTTACACCGGGCAGGCGTCTTGGGTAACTATGGCTACACCTTC. It specifies CASSLHRAGVLGNYGYTF.

V gene TRBV27 combines with J gene TRBJ2-7; 10 bases fit TRBD1. The CDR3 has 14 residues. The germline CDR1 and CDR2 sequences are MNHEY and SMNVEV (reference sequence). The junction had 6 bases not matched to a gene; V was cut back by 3 bases and J by 7 bases. The CDR3 region is CASSFDRGRGEQYF. In nucleotides, the CDR3 is TGTGCCAGCAGTTTCGACAGGGGGCGGGGAGAGCAGTACTTC.